The clone carrying this T cell receptor (beta chain) has more than one count but fewer than ten. The sample originates from a study of blood T cell repertoires in COVID-19. Study-wide background: From the United States, Italy and Spain came samples of acute and convalescent COVID-19. PBMCs, B-cell-depleted T cells, or T cells provided the cDNA or gDNA that made up the material.

Between the trimmed V and J ends, which lost 0 bases and 6 bases, there was a span of 9 bases. The CDR3 sequence is 13 residues long. Germline loops: CDR1 SGHAT, CDR2 FQDESV (reference sequence). Original analysis: Amplification of reference gene primers was used by the study to estimate nucleated cell counts. TCRdb's table, derived via immunoSEQ multiplex PCR, lists solely in-frame clones and lacks some. The V and J calls and clone size come from that table; D and trimming were worked out from the DNA. In the table there are over 110,000 clones, more than 60% of which are singletons. The chain joins TRBV11-1 to TRBJ2-7, with TRBD2 as a possible D gene (6 bases). This sequence originates from a woman aged 60-75 years with acute or convalescent COVID-19. Source material: peripheral blood. The CDR3 nucleotides are TGTGCCAGCAGCTTAGCATGGGGAGGCGAGCAGTACTTC. Translated: CASSLAWGGEQYF.